One T cell receptor (beta chain) is described in this entry. The antigen remains undetermined. Both 60 Vbeta primers and 13 Jbeta primers went into the PCR. The assay was immunoSEQ multiplex PCR, and TCRdb's table has in-frame clones only and misses some. The table gives 40,000 to 60,000 clones; the top ten clones make up roughly 27% of it. This CDR3 comprises 15 residues. Germline V gene data show CDR1 as SGHTA and CDR2 as FQGNSA. Trimming cost V 0 bases and J 8 bases, with 14 bases left between them. The sample belongs to a study of cytomegalovirus exposure and HLA in healthy donors. Study findings and constraints: For most TCR beta V segments, an earlier analysis put the productive rate at about 87% or about 30% of the time.

The TCR sequence derives from a man aged 40-55 years in good health and CMV-seropositive. What was sequenced was PBMCs. V gene TRBV7-2 combines with J gene TRBJ2-1; maybe TRBD2 (5 bases). CDR3 sequence (DNA): TGTGCCAGCAGCTTAGCGGGAGTGACGTGGGATGAGCAGTTCTTC. It translates to CASSLAGVTWDEQFF.